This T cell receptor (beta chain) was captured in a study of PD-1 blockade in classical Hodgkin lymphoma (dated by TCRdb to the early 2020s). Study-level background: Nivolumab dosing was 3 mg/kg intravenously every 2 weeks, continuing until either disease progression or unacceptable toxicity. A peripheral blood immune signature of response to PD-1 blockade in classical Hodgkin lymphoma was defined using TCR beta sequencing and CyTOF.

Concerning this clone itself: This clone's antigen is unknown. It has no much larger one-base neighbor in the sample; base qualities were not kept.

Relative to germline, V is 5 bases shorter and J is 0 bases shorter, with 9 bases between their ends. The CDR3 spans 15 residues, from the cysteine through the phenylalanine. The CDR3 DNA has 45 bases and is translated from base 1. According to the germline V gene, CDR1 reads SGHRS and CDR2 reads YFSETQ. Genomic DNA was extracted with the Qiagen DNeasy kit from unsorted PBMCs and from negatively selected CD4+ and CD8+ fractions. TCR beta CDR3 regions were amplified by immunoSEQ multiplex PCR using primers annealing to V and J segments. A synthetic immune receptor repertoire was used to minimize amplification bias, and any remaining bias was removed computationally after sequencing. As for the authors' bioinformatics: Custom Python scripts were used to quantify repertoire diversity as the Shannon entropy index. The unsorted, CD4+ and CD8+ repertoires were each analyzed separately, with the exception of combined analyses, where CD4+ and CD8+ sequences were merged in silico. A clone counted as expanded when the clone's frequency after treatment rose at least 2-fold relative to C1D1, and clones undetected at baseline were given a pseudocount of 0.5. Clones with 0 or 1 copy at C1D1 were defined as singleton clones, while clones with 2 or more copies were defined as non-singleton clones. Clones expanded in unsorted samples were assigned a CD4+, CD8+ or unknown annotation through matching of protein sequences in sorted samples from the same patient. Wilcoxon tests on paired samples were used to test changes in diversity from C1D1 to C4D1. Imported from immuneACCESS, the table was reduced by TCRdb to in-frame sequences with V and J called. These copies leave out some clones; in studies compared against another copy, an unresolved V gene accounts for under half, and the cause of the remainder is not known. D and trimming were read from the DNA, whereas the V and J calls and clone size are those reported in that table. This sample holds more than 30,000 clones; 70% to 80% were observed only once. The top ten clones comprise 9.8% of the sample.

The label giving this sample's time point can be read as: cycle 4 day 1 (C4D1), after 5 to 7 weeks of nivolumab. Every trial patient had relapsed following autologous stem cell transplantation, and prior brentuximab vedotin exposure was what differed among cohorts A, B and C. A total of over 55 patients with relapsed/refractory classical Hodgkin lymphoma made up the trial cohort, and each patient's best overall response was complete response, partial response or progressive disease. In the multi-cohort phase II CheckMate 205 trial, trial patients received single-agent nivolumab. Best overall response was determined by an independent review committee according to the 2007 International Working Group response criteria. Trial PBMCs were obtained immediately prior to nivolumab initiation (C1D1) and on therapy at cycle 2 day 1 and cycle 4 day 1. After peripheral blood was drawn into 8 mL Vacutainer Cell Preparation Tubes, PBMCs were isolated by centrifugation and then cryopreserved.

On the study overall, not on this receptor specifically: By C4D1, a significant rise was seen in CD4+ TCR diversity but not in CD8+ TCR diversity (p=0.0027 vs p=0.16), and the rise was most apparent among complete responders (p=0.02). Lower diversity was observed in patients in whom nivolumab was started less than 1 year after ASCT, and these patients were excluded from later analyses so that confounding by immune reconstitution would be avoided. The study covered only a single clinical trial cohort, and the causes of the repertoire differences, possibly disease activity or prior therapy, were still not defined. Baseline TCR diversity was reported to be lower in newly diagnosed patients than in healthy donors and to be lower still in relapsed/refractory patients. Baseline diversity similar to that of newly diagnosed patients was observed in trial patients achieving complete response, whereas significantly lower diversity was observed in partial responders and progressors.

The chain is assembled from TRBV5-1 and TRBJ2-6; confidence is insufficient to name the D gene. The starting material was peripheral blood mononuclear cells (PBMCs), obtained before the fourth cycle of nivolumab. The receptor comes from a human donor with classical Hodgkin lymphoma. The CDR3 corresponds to CASRMWASGANVLTF. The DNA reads TGCGCCAGCAGGATGTGGGCCTCTGGGGCCAACGTCCTGACTTTC.